Listed below are T cell receptor beta chains from one sample, sequenced in a study of regulatory T cells in long-lasting Graves disease. TCRdb redid the calling of the multiplex PCR reads with MiXCR, one entry per CDR3 protein. The table shows around 400,000 distinct CDR3 sequences, with around 23% occurring only once. The material was peripheral blood mononuclear cells (PBMCs), obtained when the disease was refractory, from a patient treated with antithyroid drugs. The receptor source for this set is a female donor with Graves disease. Each CDR3 is given with its conserved first and last residue. D genes are given only for firm matches. Clone size, where shown, is once, few, many, or a class for clones that have expanded.

V: TRBV6-2/TRBV6-3; D: TRBD1; J: TRBJ2-2; size: few; DNA: TGTGCCAGCAGTTGGACAGGGGATACCGGGGAGCTGTTTTTT; CDR3: CASSWTGDTGELFF
V: TRBV6-2/TRBV6-3; D: TRBD1; J: TRBJ1-6; size: -; DNA: TGTGCCAGCAGCAACCCGGGACAGGAGACCTATAATTCACCCCTCCACTTT; CDR3: CASSNPGQETYNSPLHF
V: TRBV7-8; D: TRBD1; J: TRBJ2-7; size: -; DNA: TGTGCCTCGCTTCCGGGGACAGGGTCCTACGAGCAGTACTTC; CDR3: CASLPGTGSYEQYF
V: TRBV6-1; D: -; J: TRBJ1-5; size: -; DNA: TGTGCCAGCAGCAAACCGGGCTATAGCAATCAGCCCCAGCATTTT; CDR3: CASSKPGYSNQPQHF
V: TRBV7-2; D: TRBD1; J: TRBJ1-5; size: -; DNA: TGTGCCAGCTGGGGACAGGGCCTCCCCAATCAGCCCCAGCATTTT; CDR3: CASWGQGLPNQPQHF
V: TRBV7-8; D: -; J: TRBJ2-1; size: few; DNA: TGTGCCAGCAGCGCCCGACTGAAGAGCTCCTACAATGAGCAGTTCTTC; CDR3: CASSARLKSSYNEQFF
V: TRBV12-3/TRBV12-4; D: -; J: TRBJ2-7; size: many; DNA: TGTGCCAGCAGTTTAGGAAGTAACAATCACTACGAGCAGTACTTC; CDR3: CASSLGSNNHYEQYF
V: TRBV3-1; D: TRBD2; J: TRBJ2-1; size: few; DNA: TGTGCCAGCAGCCAAAGACTAGCGGATACGGACAATGAGCAGTTCTTC; CDR3: CASSQRLADTDNEQFF
V: TRBV28; D: -; J: TRBJ2-7; size: many; DNA: TGTGCCACTTACAAATCGGGCTACGAGCAGTACTTC; CDR3: CATYKSGYEQYF
V: TRBV20-1; D: TRBD2; J: TRBJ2-7; size: many; DNA: TGCAGTGCTAGAGATCGGGTCGGGACTAGCGGGATAGAGGACGAGCAGTACTTC; CDR3: CSARDRVGTSGIEDEQYF
V: TRBV28; D: -; J: TRBJ1-2; size: many; DNA: TGTGCCAGCAGATTACTCGACTATGGCTACACCTTC; CDR3: CASRLLDYGYTF
V: TRBV6-4; D: -; J: TRBJ2-1; size: -; DNA: TGTGCCAGCAGTGACTCGGGGACGGAGCCCTACAATGAGCAGTTCTTC; CDR3: CASSDSGTEPYNEQFF
V: TRBV5-1; D: TRBD1; J: TRBJ1-1; size: -; DNA: TGCGCCAGCAGCAAGACGACAGGGGGCGTAAACACTGAAGCTTTCTTT; CDR3: CASSKTTGGVNTEAFF
V: TRBV10-2; D: TRBD1; J: TRBJ2-3; size: -; DNA: TGCGCCAGCAGTGATAACAGGGGTGGTGCAGATACGCAGTATTTT; CDR3: CASSDNRGGADTQYF
V: TRBV12-3/TRBV12-4; D: TRBD2; J: TRBJ2-7; size: -; DNA: TGTGCCAGCAGTTTAACGGGACTAGCGGGGGGCGCCTACGAGCAGTACTTC; CDR3: CASSLTGLAGGAYEQYF
V: TRBV2; D: -; J: TRBJ1-2; size: many; DNA: TGTGCCAGCATTGGGGAGCTTTTAAACTATGGCTACACCTTC; CDR3: CASIGELLNYGYTF
V: TRBV18; D: -; J: TRBJ2-5; size: -; DNA: TGTGCCAGCTCCCCGGCTGGACACACACAAGAGACCCAGTACTTC; CDR3: CASSPAGHTQETQYF
V: TRBV2; D: -; J: TRBJ2-7; size: -; DNA: TGTGCCAGCATGATGGGGCCGGGATCCTACGAGCAGTACTTC; CDR3: CASMMGPGSYEQYF
V: TRBV27; D: TRBD2; J: TRBJ2-5; size: -; DNA: TGTGCCAGCAGTTCCTATAGCGGGAGCGTTCAAGAGACCCAGTACTTC; CDR3: CASSSYSGSVQETQYF
V: TRBV12-3/TRBV12-4; D: -; J: TRBJ2-7; size: few; DNA: TGTGCCAGCATGAGACGGGACGGCTCCTACGAGCAGTACTTC; CDR3: CASMRRDGSYEQYF
V: TRBV5-5; D: -; J: TRBJ1-2; size: many; DNA: TGTGCCAGCAGCTTCGGGATCGGCTATGGCTACACCTTC; CDR3: CASSFGIGYGYTF
V: TRBV5-1; D: TRBD2; J: TRBJ2-2; size: few; DNA: TGCGCCAGCAGCTACCTCGAGAGATTAGCGGGGAACTCCGGGGAGCTGTTTTTT; CDR3: CASSYLERLAGNSGELFF
V: TRBV20-1; D: TRBD2; J: TRBJ2-7; size: -; DNA: TGCAGTGCAGACGGGACTAGCGGGGGGACCTACGAGCAGTACTTC; CDR3: CSADGTSGGTYEQYF
V: TRBV12-3/TRBV12-4; D: -; J: TRBJ2-1; size: -; DNA: TGTGCCAGCACCCACAATGAGCAGTTCTTC; CDR3: CASTHNEQFF
V: TRBV20-1; D: -; J: TRBJ1-1; size: many; DNA: TGCAGTGCTAGGCCTGCAGGGAACACTGAAGCTTTCTTT; CDR3: CSARPAGNTEAFF
V: TRBV28; D: -; J: TRBJ2-5; size: many; DNA: TGTGCCAGCAGTTTAAGGTCTAGCACACAAGAGACCCAGTACTTC; CDR3: CASSLRSSTQETQYF
V: TRBV11-2; D: -; J: TRBJ2-1; size: -; DNA: TGTGCCAGCAGCTTGGAGCGGGACAGCTCCTACAATGAGCAGTTCTTC; CDR3: CASSLERDSSYNEQFF
V: TRBV3-1; D: TRBD2; J: TRBJ2-1; size: -; DNA: TGTGCCAGCAGCCAAGTGCCCAGCGGGGTGAGGAATGAGCAGTTCTTC; CDR3: CASSQVPSGVRNEQFF
V: TRBV10-3; D: -; J: TRBJ1-1; size: few; DNA: TGTGCCATCAGGGACGACGGACACCCGAACACTGAAGCTTTCTTT; CDR3: CAIRDDGHPNTEAFF
V: TRBV27; D: -; J: TRBJ2-7; size: many; DNA: TGTGCCAGCAGTTTAGGGGGCGTAAACGAGCAGTACTTC; CDR3: CASSLGGVNEQYF
V: TRBV2; D: -; J: TRBJ2-2; size: many; DNA: TGTGCCAGCAGTGAAATCTTGACTTCGGGGGGGGAGCTGTTTTTT; CDR3: CASSEILTSGGELFF
V: TRBV7-9; D: TRBD2; J: TRBJ2-2; size: -; DNA: TGTGCCAGCAGCTCGACTAGCGGGAGGATCGCCGGGGAGCTGCTTTTT; CDR3: CASSSTSGRIAGELLF
V: TRBV4-1; D: -; J: TRBJ2-5; size: -; DNA: TGCGCCAGCAGCCAAGTCGGCGGGGACGGAGAGACCCAGTACTTC; CDR3: CASSQVGGDGETQYF
V: TRBV7-3; D: TRBD2; J: TRBJ2-6; size: few; DNA: TGTGCCAGCAGCCGAACGGGACTAGCGGGCGTGTCTGGGGCCAACGTCCTGACTTTC; CDR3: CASSRTGLAGVSGANVLTF
V: TRBV28; D: -; J: TRBJ2-2; size: many; DNA: TGTGCCAGCAGTTTATTCGCTGGGCAGGGGCTCACCGGGGAGCTGTTTTTT; CDR3: CASSLFAGQGLTGELFF
V: TRBV3-1; D: -; J: TRBJ2-6; size: many; DNA: TGTGCCAGCAGCCAAGTAGGGGTTGGGGCCAACGTCCTGACTTTC; CDR3: CASSQVGVGANVLTF
V: TRBV20-1; D: -; J: TRBJ1-4; size: many; DNA: TGCAGTGCTACCCGCAGGGCCCCAATTAATGAAAAACTGTTTTTT; CDR3: CSATRRAPINEKLFF
V: TRBV28; D: TRBD2; J: TRBJ2-5; size: many; DNA: TGTGCCAGCAGCCCCGGGACTAGCGGCCAAACGGCCTTC; CDR3: CASSPGTSGQTAF
V: TRBV14; D: -; J: TRBJ2-2; size: -; DNA: TGTGCCAGCAGCCAAGAGTTAGCGGCCGGGGAGCTGTTTTTT; CDR3: CASSQELAAGELFF